Each of the 8 T cell receptor beta chains below was sequenced from the same sample in a study of T cell repertoires in cytomegalovirus infection. MiXCR, run by TCRdb on the reads, gives a single entry per CDR3 protein. The sample contains hundreds of thousands of distinct CDR3 sequences, around 9.6% of which appear only once. Sequenced material: PBMCs. The receptors stem from a human donor in good health (CMV status not recorded). Some clones in this sample may be carry-over from other donors' samples.

This clonotype was found many times. This rearrangement joins TRBV4-1 to TRBJ2-5; 10 nucleotides line up with TRBD1. The V gene's germline CDR1 is MGHRA and CDR2 YSYEKL. V shed 3 bases, J shed 10 bases, and the junction held 8 bases outside the gene matches. This CDR3 is built from 14 residues. DNA of the CDR3: TGCGCCAGCAGCCATGGACAGGGGGGAGCGGACCAGTACTTC. Translated, it gives CASSHGQGGADQYF.

This clonotype has more than one count but fewer than ten. V gene TRBV18 combines with J gene TRBJ2-2; no definite D call. The CDR3 totals 17 residues. The V end lost 3 bases, the J end lost 2 bases, and 16 bases lay between the germline ends. CDR1 and CDR2 from the germline V gene are KGHSH and LQKENI. The CDR3, as DNA: TGTGCCAGCTCACCGGACCTCCGCACTCTTAACACCGGGGAGCTGTTTTTT. Encoded protein: CASSPDLRTLNTGELFF.

The table lists this clonotype with many counts. The rearrangement uses TRBV7-2 and TRBJ1-5, with 7 bases fitting TRBD1. The CDR3 contains 14 residues. Looked up from germline, CDR1 is SGHTA and CDR2 is FQGNSA. With V trimmed by 5 bases and J by 3 bases, 4 bases remained unmatched. As DNA, the CDR3 is TGTGCCAGCAGCCCAGGACAGGTCAATCAGCCCCAGCATTTT. It encodes CASSPGQVNQPQHF. Looking up the rest from reference TRBV7-2 and TRBJ1-5 gives the full variable domain: GAGVSQSPSNKVTEKGKDVELRCDPISGHTALYWYRQSLGQGLEFLIYFQGNSAPDKSGLPSDRFSAERTGGSVSTLTIQRTQQEDSAVYLCASSPGQVNQPQHFGDGTRLSIL.

The V and J genes are TRBV20-1 and TRBJ2-1, with D tentatively TRBD1 (6 bases). The germline gives CDR1 DFQATT, CDR2 SNEGSKA (reference sequence). The length of the CDR3 is 13 residues. The V end was cut by 1 base, the J end by 5 bases, with 9 bases between. CDR3 bases: TGCAGTGCTAGAGTTGGGGACAACAATGAGCAGTTCTTC. This sequence encodes CSARVGDNNEQFF.

This clonotype was counted ten times or more. The V call is TRBV25-1, the J call TRBJ1-1; 7 bases align to TRBD1. The CDR3 totals 12 residues. V dropped 3 bases and J dropped 7; count of bases not matched to a gene: 2. Germline CDR1 is MGHDK and CDR2 is SYGVNS. CDR3 sequence (DNA): TGTGCCAGCAGTGAGGGACAGCTTGAAGCTTTCTTT. Its translation is CASSEGQLEAFF.

This clonotype was counted many times. This chain links TRBV28 with TRBJ2-7, with D perhaps TRBD2 (5 bases). CDR1 and CDR2 (germline): MDHEN, SYDVKM. The V end was cut by 4 bases, the J end by 7 bases, with 14 bases between. The CDR3 is made up of 13 amino acids. CDR3: CASSSSGRREQYV. Here the CDR3 DNA reads TGTGCCAGCAGTTCCTCTGGACGGAGGGAGCAGTACGTC.

There are many counts of this clonotype. CDR3 sequence (DNA): TGTGCCAGCAGCTTAACAGGCTTCCCCTACGAGCAGTACTTC. It encodes CASSLTGFPYEQYF. V gene TRBV2 combines with J gene TRBJ2-7; tentative D call: TRBD1 (5 bases). V shed 6 bases and J shed 2 bases, with 14 bases lying between them. CDR1 is SNHLY and CDR2 is FYNNEI in the germline V gene. The CDR3 covers 14 residues.

J is TRBJ2-1 and V is TRBV4-1; D is unresolved. Looked up from germline, CDR1 is MGHRA and CDR2 is YSYEKL. The V and J ends lost 0 bases and 0 bases respectively, with 9 bases between them. CDR3 length: 16 amino acids. CDR3 DNA sequence: TGCGCCAGCAGCCAAGATTTGGGGTCCTCCTACAATGAGCAGTTCTTC. It yields the protein CASSQDLGSSYNEQFF.